These 18 T cell receptor beta chains share one sample of origin, sequenced in a study of blood T cell repertoires in COVID-19. Using immunoSEQ multiplex PCR, the repertoire was profiled, and TCRdb retains in-frame clones only, with some absent. This table holds 210,000 or so clones, more than 60% found once. Specimen: peripheral blood. These receptors were collected from a man over 45 who had recovered from COVID-19.

The chain is built from TRBV27 and TRBJ2-7, with D tentatively TRBD1 (6 bases). Germline V gene lookup returns CDR1 MNHEY and CDR2 SMNVEV (reference sequence). V lost 6 bases and J lost 0, with 21 bases in between. The CDR3 length is 17 residues. The CDR3 nucleotides read TGTGCCAGCAGGTATTGCGTCCGGGACACCAGCTCCTACGAGCAGTACTTC. Translated, it gives CASRYCVRDTSSYEQYF.

This chain joins TRBV5-4 and TRBJ2-7; 7 bases are a match to TRBD2. The ends lost 4 bases at V and 6 bases at J; junction bases unmatched: 10. Germline assignment: CDR1 SGHNT and CDR2 YYREEE (reference sequence). The CDR3 sequence is 14 residues long. The CDR3 spells CASSLEPSGLEQYF. The CDR3 bases are TGTGCCAGCAGCCTAGAGCCTAGCGGTCTCGAGCAGTACTTC.

The chain joins TRBV29-1 to TRBJ1-1; D may be TRBD1 (6 bases). Trimming removed 4 bases from V and 5 bases from J, with 17 bases in between. CDR1 SQVTM and CDR2 ANQGSEA come from the germline V gene. The length of the CDR3 is 14 residues. For the CDR3, the DNA is TGCAGCGTTGGTAACAGGGTGAGTGATACTGAAGCTTTCTTT. This gives the protein CSVGNRVSDTEAFF.

This chain uses TRBV28 with TRBJ1-6; D is unresolved. The CDR3 is 16 amino acids. V lost 2 bases, J lost 0 bases, and 8 bases lay in between. Germline CDR1 and CDR2: MDHEN and SYDVKM. In nucleotides, the CDR3 is TGTGCCAGCAGTTTAACAACAGCCTCCTATAATTCACCCCTCCACTTT. This encodes CASSLTTASYNSPLHF.

This clone was observed a handful of times. The chain joins TRBV7-9 to TRBJ2-1; the D gene is possibly TRBD2 (5 bases). The germline CDR1 and CDR2 sequences are SEHNR and FQNEAQ (reference sequence). The V end lost 1 base, the J end lost 10 bases, and 14 bases lay between the germline ends. CDR3 length equals 14 residues. In nucleotides, the CDR3 is TGTGCCAGCAGCTTAGGCCCTAGCTATGGGGAGCAGTTCTTC. Residues: CASSLGPSYGEQFF. Complete variable domain (other parts from reference TRBV7-9 and TRBJ2-1): DTGVSQNPRHKITKRGQNVTFRCDPISEHNRLYWYRQTLGQGPEFLTYFQNEAQLEKSRLLSDRFSAERPKGSFSTLEIQRTEQGDSAMYLCASSLGPSYGEQFFGPGTRLTVL.

V and J are TRBV6-2 or TRBV6-3 and TRBJ2-1, with 12 bases matching TRBD2. Germline V gene sequence: CDR1 MNHEY, CDR2 SVGEGT. Losses at the gene ends were 6 bases for V and 7 bases for J; bases not matched to a gene: 10. The CDR3 has 16 residues. The CDR3 bases are TGTGCCAGCAGCTATAGACTAGCGGGAGCCGGAAATGAGCAGTTCTTC. Its protein product is CASSYRLAGAGNEQFF.

The chain combines TRBV15 with TRBJ1-6, with 7 nucleotides matching TRBD1. The CDR3 has 14 residues. Germline CDR1 LNHNV, CDR2 YYDKDF (reference sequence). V shed 5 bases, J shed 7 bases, and the junction held 5 bases outside the gene matches. This CDR3 is CATSPTGLNSPLHF. The CDR3 DNA sequence: TGTGCCACCAGCCCGACAGGGCTAAATTCACCCCTCCACTTT.

This chain connects TRBV6-5 to TRBJ2-3; 12 positions match TRBD1. CDR1 and CDR2 from the germline V gene are MNHEY and SVGAGI. The CDR3 contains 15 residues. Trimming cost V 6 bases and J 7 bases; bases outside gene matches: 8. The CDR3 DNA sequence: TGTGCCAGCAGCCGGGACAGGGGGCCCTATAATACGCAGTATTTT. Protein sequence: CASSRDRGPYNTQYF.

The chain combines TRBV13 with TRBJ2-2; TRBD1 matches 12 bases. After removal of 4 bases from V and 7 bases from J, the junction contained 7 bases not matched to a gene. CDR3 length: 16 amino acids. CDR1 is PRHDT and CDR2 is FYEKMQ in the germline V gene (reference sequence). The CDR3 DNA is TGTGCCAGCAGCTCGGGACAGGGGGCTTTGGGCGGGGAGCTGTTTTTT. Translated, it gives CASSSGQGALGGELFF.

The chain employs TRBV27 and TRBJ1-1, with D tentatively TRBD1 (6 bases). Trimming shortened V by 4 bases and J by 1 base, and 16 bases separated the two germline ends. Germline V lookup: CDR1 MNHEY, CDR2 SMNVEV (reference sequence). The CDR3 sequence is 16 residues long. The CDR3 DNA sequence: TGTGCCAGCAGTTCTTTAAGACAGGTCGCGAACACTGAAGCTTTCTTT. Its translation is CASSSLRQVANTEAFF.

The chain carries TRBV30 and TRBJ1-1, with D maybe TRBD1 (6 bases). The CDR3 has 14 residues. V was cut by 3 bases and J by 10 bases, with 21 bases left in between. Germline V CDR1 and CDR2: GTSNPN, SVGIG (reference sequence). The CDR3 sequence: CAWRRGARDFVAFF. For the CDR3, the DNA is TGTGCCTGGAGGCGGGGGGCGCGGGACTTCGTAGCTTTCTTT.

This clone has a count of ten or more. This rearrangement joins TRBV4-1 to TRBJ2-5; unclear D gene. Germline values: CDR1 MGHRA, CDR2 YSYEKL. CDR3 size: 13 residues. V lost 4 bases to trimming and J lost 4 bases, with 10 bases between them. In nucleotides, the CDR3 is TGCGCCAGCAGCCGAATATTGCGAGAGACCCAGTACTTC. Translation: CASSRILRETQYF.

The rearrangement joins TRBV3-1 (or the pseudogene TRBV3-2) to TRBJ2-1; D is unclear. Trimming left V 4 bases short and J 2 bases short, with 15 bases between. Germline V gives CDR1 LGHDT, CDR2 YNNKEL (reference sequence). The CDR3 runs to 16 residues. This CDR3 reads CASSPIRVVTYNEQFF. As DNA, the CDR3 is TGTGCCAGCAGCCCGATCCGGGTGGTCACCTACAATGAGCAGTTCTTC.

V is TRBV19 and J is TRBJ2-7; the D is unclear. Germline V CDR1 and CDR2: LNHDA, SQIVND (reference sequence). The germline V and J ends were trimmed by 5 bases and 2 bases, with 10 bases remaining between them. There are 13 residues in the CDR3. In DNA, the CDR3 is TGTGCCAGTAGTCTCGGGTCTACCTACGAGCAGTACTTC. The encoded protein is CASSLGSTYEQYF.

V is TRBV28 and J is TRBJ1-5; D is unresolved. Trimming took 3 bases from V and 4 from J, leaving 10 bases between them. The CDR3 sequence is 14 residues long. Germline V gives CDR1 MDHEN, CDR2 SYDVKM. The CDR3 here is CASSFQAGNQPQHF. CDR3 DNA sequence: TGTGCCAGCAGTTTTCAAGCAGGAAATCAGCCCCAGCATTTT.

The chain couples TRBV5-1 to TRBJ1-4, with D perhaps matching TRBD1 (5 bases). The CDR3 runs to 15 residues. The V gene lost 0 bases and the J gene lost 2 bases, with 8 bases spanning the gap. CDR1 and CDR2 (germline): SGHRS, YFSETQ. The CDR3 reads CASSLADSTNEKLFF. The CDR3 bases are TGCGCCAGCAGCTTGGCCGACAGTACTAATGAAAAACTGTTTTTT.

CDR3 bases: TGTGCCTGGAGAGTTCCACTGACCGGGGAGCTGTTTTTT. It yields the protein CAWRVPLTGELFF. The genes are TRBV30 and TRBJ2-2; no firm D call. Germline V CDR1 and CDR2: GTSNPN, SVGIG (reference sequence). The CDR3 sequence is 13 residues long. V gave up 3 bases and J gave up 5 bases, with 10 bases separating them.

The chain employs TRBV18 and TRBJ2-1; TRBD2 agrees at 13 bases. J was trimmed by 4 bases and V by 4 bases; bases with no gene match: 7. This CDR3 is built from 17 residues. Germline-derived CDR1 and CDR2 are KGHSH and LQKENI. CDR3 residues: CASSQTSGRYTYNEQFF. The CDR3 DNA follows: TGTGCCAGCTCACAGACTAGCGGGAGGTATACGTACAATGAGCAGTTCTTC.